These 9 T cell receptor beta chains were sequenced from one sample in a study of Ad26.COV2.S vaccination and SARS-CoV-2 variants (dated by TCRdb to the early 2020s). The treatment or condition label on this specimen signifies: 15 to 20 received Ad26.COV2.S at low or high dose, single or two shots; a few received placebo; per-sample allocation not given. Repertoires of vaccine and placebo recipients were sequenced from samples taken on day 63 after the first injection. To prepare the library, the immunoSEQ multiplex PCR assay was applied. TCRdb carries this immuneACCESS record with in-frame sequences only. Its versions omit some clonotypes, under half of them owing to an unresolved V gene in the studies checked, with the rest unexplained. This sample holds 400,000 to 450,000 clones; around nine tenths were observed only once. 12% of the sample is in the top ten clones. Sequencing was performed on peripheral blood, taken in a trial of Ad26.COV2.S vaccine versus placebo. The receptor source for this set is a person between 18 and 65 years old who received the Ad26.COV2.S COVID-19 vaccine or a placebo.

The chain is built from TRBV11-2 and TRBJ2-3; D is perhaps TRBD2 (5 bases). The germline gives CDR1 SGHAT, CDR2 FQNNGV. The CDR3 covers 16 residues. V dropped 5 bases and J dropped 0 bases, with 15 bases sitting between them. CDR3 sequence: CASSPGFYSSTDTQYF. CDR3 bases: TGTGCCAGCAGCCCGGGGTTTTACAGTAGCACAGATACGCAGTATTTT.

The V call is TRBV21-1, the J call TRBJ2-3. TRBV21-1 is noted as a pseudogene. CDR3 length: 14 residues. In DNA form, the CDR3 reads TGTGCCAGCAGCAAACGGCTGCGCACAGATACGCAGTATTTT. It encodes CASSKRLRTDTQYF.

The chain links TRBV6-5 to TRBJ1-3; D call uncertain. The length of the CDR3 is 12 residues. CDR1 and CDR2 (germline): MNHEY, SVGAGI. The V and J ends lost 6 bases and 4 bases respectively, with 7 bases between them. The CDR3 DNA reads TGTGCCAGCAGAGGTTTGGGAAACACCATATATTTT. Encoded protein: CASRGLGNTIYF.

This rearrangement joins TRBV4-3 to TRBJ2-7; D is possibly TRBD1 (5 bases). Germline V gene sequence: CDR1 LGHNA, CDR2 YSLEER. Trimming took off 0 bases at V and 0 bases at J, with 12 bases between the two ends. The CDR3 covers 16 residues. The CDR3 coding sequence is TGCGCCAGCAGCCAAGATAGGGGATTCGTCTCCTACGAGCAGTACTTC. As protein: CASSQDRGFVSYEQYF.

The V call is TRBV27, the J call TRBJ2-3; the match to TRBD2 covers 10 bases. The CDR3 contains 15 residues. CDR1 and CDR2 (germline): MNHEY, SMNVEV (reference sequence). The V and J ends lost 10 bases and 4 bases, in that order; junction bases with no gene match: 11. The CDR3 loop reads CATREREGRADTQYF. The CDR3 DNA sequence: TGTGCCACCCGAGAGCGGGAGGGCCGAGCAGATACGCAGTATTTT.

The chain joins TRBV27 to TRBJ2-5, with 8 bases aligning to TRBD1. Germline assignment: CDR1 MNHEY and CDR2 SMNVEV (reference sequence). This CDR3 contains 14 residues. J lost 1 base, V lost 5 bases, and 3 bases had no gene match. The CDR3 loop is CASSLDRGQETQYF. The CDR3 coding sequence is TGTGCCAGCAGTCTTGACAGGGGCCAAGAGACCCAGTACTTC.

The chain links TRBV28 to TRBJ2-1; unclear D gene. The CDR3 contains 11 residues. CDR1 and CDR2 (germline): MDHEN, SYDVKM. V was pared by 8 bases and J by 2 bases, with 4 bases between. The CDR3 coding sequence is TGTGCCAGCGGAACCTACAATGAGCAGTTCTTC. Amino acids: CASGTYNEQFF.

The chain links TRBV30 to TRBJ1-3; D remains unclear. V was clipped by 0 bases and J by 2 bases, with 8 bases between them. Germline assignment: CDR1 GTSNPN and CDR2 SVGIG (reference sequence). The CDR3 spans 14 residues. CDR3 residues: CAWSVWGTGNTIYF. The CDR3 DNA sequence: TGTGCCTGGAGTGTATGGGGTACTGGAAACACCATATATTTT.

J is TRBJ2-3 and V is TRBV2; 8 positions agree with TRBD1. Unmatched junction bases numbered 9, after V lost 7 bases and J lost 0 bases. Germline CDR1 is SNHLY and CDR2 is FYNNEI. The CDR3 has 16 amino acids. CDR3 DNA sequence: TGTGCCAGCACCTACTCCCAGGGGGCGAGCACAGATACGCAGTATTTT. Protein product: CASTYSQGASTDTQYF.